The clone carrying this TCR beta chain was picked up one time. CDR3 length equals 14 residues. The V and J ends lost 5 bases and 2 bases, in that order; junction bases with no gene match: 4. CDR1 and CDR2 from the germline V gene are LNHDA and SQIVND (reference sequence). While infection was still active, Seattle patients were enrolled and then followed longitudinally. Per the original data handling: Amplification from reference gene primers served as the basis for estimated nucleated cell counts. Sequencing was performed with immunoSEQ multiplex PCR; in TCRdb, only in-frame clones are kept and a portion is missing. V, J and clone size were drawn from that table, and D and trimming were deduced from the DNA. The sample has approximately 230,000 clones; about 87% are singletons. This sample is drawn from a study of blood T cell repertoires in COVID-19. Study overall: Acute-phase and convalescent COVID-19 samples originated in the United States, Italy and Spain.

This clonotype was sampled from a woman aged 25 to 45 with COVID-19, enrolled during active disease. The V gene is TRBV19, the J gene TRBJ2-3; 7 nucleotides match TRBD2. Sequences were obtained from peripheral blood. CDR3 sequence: CASSALAVTDTQYF. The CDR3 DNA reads TGTGCCAGTAGTGCCCTAGCGGTCACAGATACGCAGTATTTT.